This T cell receptor (beta chain) comes out of a study of T-cell memory formation after mild COVID-19. Overall study: Largely donor-specific sequence clusters came from a couple of donors. Study-level results: Researchers found some responding clones in pre-infection memory, a sign that cross-reactive memory joined.

Researchers used 5'RACE with constant-segment primers to make TCR alpha and TCR beta cDNA libraries that carry sample barcodes and UMIs. Using its own MiXCR run on the 5' RACE reads, TCRdb lists one record per CDR3 protein. The sample includes a few hundred thousand distinct CDR3 sequences, around 27% of them seen just once. About this clonotype itself: Its antigen is not identified.

In germline, CDR1 is SGHTA, CDR2 FQGTGA. J gave up 12 bases and V 2 bases, and 10 bases lay outside the gene matches. This CDR3 region has 16 residues. The TCR comes from an adult woman who had mild COVID-19 (a few samples of this study predate the infection). Cell type and time point are not known. This chain joins TRBV7-3 and TRBJ2-1; TRBD2 matches at 13 bases. The sequencing input was PBMCs or a T cell subset sorted from them (not recorded which). This chain's CDR3 is CASSLWTSGSPFGQFF. CDR3 in DNA: TGTGCCAGCAGCTTATGGACTAGCGGGAGTCCCTTTGGGCAGTTCTTC.